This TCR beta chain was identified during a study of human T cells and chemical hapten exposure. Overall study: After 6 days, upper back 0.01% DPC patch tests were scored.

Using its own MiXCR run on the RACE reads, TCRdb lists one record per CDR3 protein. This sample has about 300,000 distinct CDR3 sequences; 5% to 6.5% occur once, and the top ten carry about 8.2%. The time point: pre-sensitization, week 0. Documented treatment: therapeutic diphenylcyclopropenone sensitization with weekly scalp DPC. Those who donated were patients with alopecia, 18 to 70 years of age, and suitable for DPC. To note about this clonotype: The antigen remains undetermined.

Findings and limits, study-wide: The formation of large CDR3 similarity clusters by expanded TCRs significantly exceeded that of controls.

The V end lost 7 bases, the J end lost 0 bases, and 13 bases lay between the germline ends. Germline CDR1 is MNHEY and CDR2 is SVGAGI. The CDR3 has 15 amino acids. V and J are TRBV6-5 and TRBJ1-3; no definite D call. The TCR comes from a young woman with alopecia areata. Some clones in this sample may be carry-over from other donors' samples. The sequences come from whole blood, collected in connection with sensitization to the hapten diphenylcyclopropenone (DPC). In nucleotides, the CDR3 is TGTGCCAGCACCCCGGCAGACTCCTCTGGAAACACCATATATTTT. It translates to CASTPADSSGNTIYF.